This T cell receptor beta chain was sequenced in a study of OX40 agonist ivuxolimab in advanced cancers. Profiling relied on immunoSEQ multiplex PCR, and the TCRdb table lists in-frame clones only, not all of them. The table shows roughly 74,000 clones, with 80% to 90% occurring only once. CDR1 is MNHEY, CDR2 SMNVEV, per germline (reference sequence). This CDR3 is 14 amino acids long. V was pared by 5 bases and J by 6 bases, with 8 bases of the junction left unmatched. Findings and caveats of the study: Partly responding patients at 0.1-3.0 mg/kg showed some of the smallest clonal expansion. Expanded clones belonging to CD8+ T cells outnumbered, on average, those of CD4+. Nonresponders, in some cases, also had low normalized T-cell clonal expansion.

Comment on this clone: Its antigen is currently unknown.

The TCR comes from an adult with an advanced solid tumor such as melanoma, head and neck, liver or kidney cancer. The material sequenced was CD4+ or CD8+ T cells sorted from blood, taken in a trial of the OX40 agonist ivuxolimab. The V gene is TRBV27, the J gene TRBJ2-7; 9 positions match TRBD1. CDR3 DNA sequence: TGTGCCAGCAGTCCTGGGGACAGGGTGAGCGAGCAGTACTTC. Its translation: CASSPGDRVSEQYF.